This TCR beta chain is drawn from a study of tumor-infiltrating lymphocytes in primary liver carcinoma. Study-wide context: The cohort included men and women aged 30 to 69 years.

Starting from about 0.5 ug of total RNA, TCR beta cDNA was produced with a primer in the constant region. It was through three nested multiplex PCR rounds of slightly modified ARM-PCR that TCR beta libraries arose. A C-beta reverse primer was combined with TRBV1-TRBV30 forward primers in the first two PCR rounds, and each round had around 11 cycles. In TCRdb, the multiplex PCR reads were re-called with MiXCR into one record per CDR3 protein. The data contain 100,000 to 150,000 distinct CDR3 sequences, around two thirds of them singletons. Note on this clonotype: At one end, the junction sequence differs from germline, possibly due to a read error.

Scientists recovered RNA and DNA together from roughly 21-30 mg of unsorted bulk tissue. This CDR3 has 15 amino acids. Germline V gene sequence: CDR1 SGHNT, CDR2 YENEEA. The sequence derives from a woman aged 55-70 years with primary liver carcinoma and hepatitis B virus infection. The sequenced material came from liver tumor tissue from sampling region 1. Subset denoted: tumor region T1, superior pole. The chain links TRBV11-3 to TRBJ2-3; 8 positions match TRBD2. This chain's CDR3 is CASSPLAGGTDAQYF. CDR3 in DNA: TGCGCCAGCAGCCCCCTGGCGGGAGGAACAGATGCGCAGTATTTT.